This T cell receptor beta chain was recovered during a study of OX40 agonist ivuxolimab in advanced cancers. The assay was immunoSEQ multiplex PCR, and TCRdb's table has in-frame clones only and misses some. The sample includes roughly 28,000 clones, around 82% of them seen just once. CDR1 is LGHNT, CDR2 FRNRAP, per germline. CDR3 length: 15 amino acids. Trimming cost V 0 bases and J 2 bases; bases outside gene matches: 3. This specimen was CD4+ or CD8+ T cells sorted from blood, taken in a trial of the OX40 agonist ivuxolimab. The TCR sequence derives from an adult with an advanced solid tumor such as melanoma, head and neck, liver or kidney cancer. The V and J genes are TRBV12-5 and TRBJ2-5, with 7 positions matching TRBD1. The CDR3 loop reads CASGLVQGMQETQYF. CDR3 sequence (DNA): TGTGCTAGTGGTTTGGTACAGGGGATGCAAGAGACCCAGTACTTC. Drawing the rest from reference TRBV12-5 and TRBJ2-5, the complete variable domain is DARVTQTPRHKVTEMGQEVTMRCQPILGHNTVFWYRQTMMQGLELLAYFRNRAPLDDSGMPKDRFSAEMPDATLATLKIQPSEPRDSAVYFCASGLVQGMQETQYFGPGTRLLVL.